This section outlines one TCR beta chain sequence together with its context. The age range of participants was about 18 to 95 years, with residence in roughly 25 US areas. Clinical histories supplied by participants themselves formed the basis of cohort assignment. As processed by the authors: Amplified reference gene primers provided the basis for estimating nucleated cell counts. Data came from immunoSEQ multiplex PCR; TCRdb stores just in-frame clones and leaves some out. That table furnishes V, J and clone size, whereas the DNA furnished D and trimming. Here the sample spans about 230,000 clones, roughly nine tenths being singletons. This sample stems from a study of blood T cell repertoires in COVID-19. About the research overall: Samples representing acute and convalescent COVID-19 were sourced from the United States, Italy and Spain.

CDR3 length: 13 residues. The germline V and J ends were trimmed by 3 bases and 7 bases, with 7 bases remaining between them. Germline-derived CDR1 and CDR2 are MNHEY and SMNVEV (reference sequence). What was sequenced was PBMCs or T cells enriched from blood (not recorded which). This chain links TRBV27 with TRBJ1-6; D gene ambiguous. The sequence derives from a woman younger than 45 with acute COVID-19. CDR3 DNA: TGTGCCAGCAGTTTCGGGGAGAATTCACCCCTCCACTTT. This translates into CASSFGENSPLHF.